The sequence of this TCR beta chain was determined in a study of technical replicates of blood from several donors. The germline gives CDR1 DFQATT, CDR2 SNEGSKA (reference sequence). The CDR3 consists of 11 residues. Trimming left V 5 bases short and J 4 bases short, with 5 bases between. TCRdb's table, derived via immunoSEQ multiplex PCR, lists solely in-frame clones and lacks some. The sample carries fewer than 13,000 clones, about 95% recorded once. The TCR comes from a human donor in good health. The specimen sequenced was PBMCs. V is TRBV20-1 and J is TRBJ1-4, with D unclear. As DNA, the CDR3 is TGCAGTGCTTTTTATAATGAAAAACTGTTTTTT. This translates into CSAFYNEKLFF.